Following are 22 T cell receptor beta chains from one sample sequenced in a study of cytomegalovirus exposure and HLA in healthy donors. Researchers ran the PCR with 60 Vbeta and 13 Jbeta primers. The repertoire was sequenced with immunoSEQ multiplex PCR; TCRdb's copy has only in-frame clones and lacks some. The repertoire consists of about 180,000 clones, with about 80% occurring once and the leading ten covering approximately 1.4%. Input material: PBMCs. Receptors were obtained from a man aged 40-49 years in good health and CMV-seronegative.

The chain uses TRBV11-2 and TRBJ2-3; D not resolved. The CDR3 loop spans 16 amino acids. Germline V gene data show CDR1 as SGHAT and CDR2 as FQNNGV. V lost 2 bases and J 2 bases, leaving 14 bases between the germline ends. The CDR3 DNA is TGTGCCAGCAGCTTAAGGAGTCCTATCCTCACAGATACGCAGTATTTT. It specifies CASSLRSPILTDTQYF.

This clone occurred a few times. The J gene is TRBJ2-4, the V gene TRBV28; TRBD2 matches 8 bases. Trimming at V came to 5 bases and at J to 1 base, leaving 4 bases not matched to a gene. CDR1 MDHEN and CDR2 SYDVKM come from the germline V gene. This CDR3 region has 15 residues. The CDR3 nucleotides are TGTGCCAGCAGTCCGGGGGGGCCTGCCAAAAACATTCAGTACTTC. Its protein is CASSPGGPAKNIQYF.

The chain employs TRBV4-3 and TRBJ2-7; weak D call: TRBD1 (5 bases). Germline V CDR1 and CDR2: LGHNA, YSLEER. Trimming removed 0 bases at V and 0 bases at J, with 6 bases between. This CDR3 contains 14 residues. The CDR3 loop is CASSQEGDSYEQYF. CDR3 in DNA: TGCGCCAGCAGCCAAGAAGGGGACTCCTACGAGCAGTACTTC.

CDR3 sequence reads: CASSLVDFLDHPYF. The CDR3 DNA reads TGTGCCAGCAGCTTAGTGGACTTTTTGGACCACCCGTACTTC. This chain links TRBV11-2 with TRBJ2-5; D might be TRBD2 (5 bases). From germline, CDR1 is SGHAT and CDR2 FQNNGV. The CDR3 totals 14 residues. Between the trimmed V and J ends, which lost 1 base and 13 bases, there was a span of 19 bases.

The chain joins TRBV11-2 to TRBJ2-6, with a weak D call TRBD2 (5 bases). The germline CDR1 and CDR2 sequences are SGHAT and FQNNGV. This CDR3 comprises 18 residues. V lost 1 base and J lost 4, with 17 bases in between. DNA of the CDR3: TGTGCCAGCAGCTTAGGGGGTTGGAGGACTCCGGGGGCCAACGTCCTGACTTTC. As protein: CASSLGGWRTPGANVLTF.

The CDR3 DNA sequence: TGTGCCAGCAGCTTGTATGGCAGATACACCGGGGAGCTGTTTTTT. Translating it yields CASSLYGRYTGELFF. The chain carries TRBV5-6 and TRBJ2-2; D remains unclear. The germline CDR1 and CDR2 sequences are SGHDT and YYEEEE. The V and J ends lost 1 base and 3 bases respectively, with 10 bases between them. There are 15 residues in the CDR3.

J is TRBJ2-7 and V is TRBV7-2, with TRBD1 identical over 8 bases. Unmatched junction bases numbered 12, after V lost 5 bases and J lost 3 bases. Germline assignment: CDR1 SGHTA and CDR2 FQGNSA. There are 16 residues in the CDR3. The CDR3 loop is CASSPQRGTGNYEQYF. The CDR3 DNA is TGTGCCAGCAGCCCCCAACGAGGGACAGGAAACTACGAGCAGTACTTC.

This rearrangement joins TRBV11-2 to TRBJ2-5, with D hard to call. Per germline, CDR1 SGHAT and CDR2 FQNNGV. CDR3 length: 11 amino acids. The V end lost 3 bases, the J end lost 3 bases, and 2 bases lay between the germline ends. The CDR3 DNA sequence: TGTGCCAGCAGCTTCGAAGAGACCCAGTACTTC. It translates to CASSFEETQYF.

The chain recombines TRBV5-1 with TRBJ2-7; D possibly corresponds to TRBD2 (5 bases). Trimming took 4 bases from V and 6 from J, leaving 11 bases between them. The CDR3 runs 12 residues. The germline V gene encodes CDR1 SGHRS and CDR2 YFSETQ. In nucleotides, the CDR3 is TGCGCCAGCAGCCCCCAGGCGGGCGAGCAGTACTTC. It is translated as CASSPQAGEQYF.

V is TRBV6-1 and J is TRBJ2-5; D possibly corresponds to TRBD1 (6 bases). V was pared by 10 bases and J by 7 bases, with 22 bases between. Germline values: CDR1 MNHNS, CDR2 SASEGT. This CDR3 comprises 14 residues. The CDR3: CATDRDMGFWTQYF. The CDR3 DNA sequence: TGTGCCACCGACCGGGACATGGGTTTTTGGACCCAGTACTTC.

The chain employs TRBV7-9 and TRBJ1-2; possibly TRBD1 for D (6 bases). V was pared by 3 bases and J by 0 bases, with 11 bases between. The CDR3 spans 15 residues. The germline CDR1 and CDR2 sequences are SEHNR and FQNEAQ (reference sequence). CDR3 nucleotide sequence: TGTGCCAGCAGCTTTAGGGGGGGCTCTAACTATGGCTACACCTTC. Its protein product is CASSFRGGSNYGYTF.

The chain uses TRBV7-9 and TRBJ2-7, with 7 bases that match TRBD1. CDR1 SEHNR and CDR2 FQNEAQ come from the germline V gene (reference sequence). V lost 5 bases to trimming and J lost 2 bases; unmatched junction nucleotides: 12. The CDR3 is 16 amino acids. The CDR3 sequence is CASSAVGRGLAYEQYF. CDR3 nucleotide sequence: TGTGCCAGCAGCGCCGTAGGAAGGGGGCTAGCCTACGAGCAGTACTTC.

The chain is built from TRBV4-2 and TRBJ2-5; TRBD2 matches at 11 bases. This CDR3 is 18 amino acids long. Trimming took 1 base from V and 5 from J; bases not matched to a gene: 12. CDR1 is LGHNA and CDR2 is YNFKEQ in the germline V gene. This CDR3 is CASSQGSTSGGSEETQYF. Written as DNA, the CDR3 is TGTGCCAGCAGCCAAGGTTCCACTAGCGGGGGATCTGAGGAGACCCAGTACTTC.

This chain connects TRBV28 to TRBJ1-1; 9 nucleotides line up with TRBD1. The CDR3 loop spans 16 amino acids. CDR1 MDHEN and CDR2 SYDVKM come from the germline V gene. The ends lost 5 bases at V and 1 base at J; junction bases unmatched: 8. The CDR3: CASSGMPGQGNTEAFF. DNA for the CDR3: TGTGCCAGCAGTGGGATGCCGGGACAGGGGAACACTGAAGCTTTCTTT.

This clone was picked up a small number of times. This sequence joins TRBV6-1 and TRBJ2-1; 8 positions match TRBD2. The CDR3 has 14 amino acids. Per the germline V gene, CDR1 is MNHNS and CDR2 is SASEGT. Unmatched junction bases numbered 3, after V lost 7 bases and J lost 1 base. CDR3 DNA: TGTGCCAGCAAGTTAGCGGGGTCCTACAATGAGCAGTTCTTC. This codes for CASKLAGSYNEQFF.

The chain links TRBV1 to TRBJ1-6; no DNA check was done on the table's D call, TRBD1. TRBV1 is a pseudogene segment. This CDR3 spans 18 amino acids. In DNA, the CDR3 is TGCACCAGCAGCCATATCCTCGAGAGGGACAGGGAAAGATCACCCCTCCACTTT. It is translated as CTSSHILERDRERSPLHF.

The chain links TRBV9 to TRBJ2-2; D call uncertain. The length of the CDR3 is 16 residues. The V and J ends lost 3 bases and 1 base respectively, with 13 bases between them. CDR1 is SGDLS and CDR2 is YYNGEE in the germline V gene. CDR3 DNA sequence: TGTGCCAGCAGCGCCCGTGTTACTCGGAACACCGGGGAGCTGTTTTTT. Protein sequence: CASSARVTRNTGELFF.

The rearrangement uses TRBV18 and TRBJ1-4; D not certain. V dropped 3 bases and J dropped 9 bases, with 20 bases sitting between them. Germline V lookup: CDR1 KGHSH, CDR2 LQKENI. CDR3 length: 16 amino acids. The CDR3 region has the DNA TGTGCCAGCTCACCGAATGCCGGGGTCCAAGCGAAAAAACTGTTTTTT. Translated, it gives CASSPNAGVQAKKLFF.

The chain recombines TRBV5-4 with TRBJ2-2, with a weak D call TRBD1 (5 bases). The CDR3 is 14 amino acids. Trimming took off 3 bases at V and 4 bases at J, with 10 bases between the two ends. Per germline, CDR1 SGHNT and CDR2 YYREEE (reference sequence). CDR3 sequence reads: CASSSTQATGELFF. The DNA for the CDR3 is TGTGCCAGCAGCTCTACACAGGCCACCGGGGAGCTGTTTTTT.

CDR3 amino acids: CASSSGQGGKETQYF. For the CDR3, the DNA is TGTGCCAGCAGTTCCGGACAGGGAGGAAAAGAGACCCAGTACTTC. The chain combines TRBV28 with TRBJ2-5; 8 positions match TRBD1. CDR3 length: 15 amino acids. Germline CDR1 MDHEN, CDR2 SYDVKM. V lost 4 bases to trimming and J lost 3 bases; unmatched junction nucleotides: 7.

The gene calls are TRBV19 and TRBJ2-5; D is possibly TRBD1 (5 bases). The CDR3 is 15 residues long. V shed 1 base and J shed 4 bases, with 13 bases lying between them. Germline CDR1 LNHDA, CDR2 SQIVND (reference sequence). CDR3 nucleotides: TGTGCCAGTAGTATAGGTACAGGATGGTCAGAGACCCAGTACTTC. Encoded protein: CASSIGTGWSETQYF. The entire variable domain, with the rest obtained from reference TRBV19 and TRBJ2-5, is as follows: DGGITQSPKYLFRKEGQNVTLSCEQNLNHDAMYWYRQDPGQGLRLIYYSQIVNDFQKGDIAEGYSVSREKKESFPLTVTSAQKNPTAFYLCASSIGTGWSETQYFGPGTRLLVL.

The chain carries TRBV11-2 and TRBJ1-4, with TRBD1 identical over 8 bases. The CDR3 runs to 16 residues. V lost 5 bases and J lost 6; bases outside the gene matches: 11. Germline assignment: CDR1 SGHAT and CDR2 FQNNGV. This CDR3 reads CASSLNDRGGYEKLFF. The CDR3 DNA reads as TGTGCCAGCAGCCTCAACGACAGGGGTGGTTATGAAAAACTGTTTTTT.